The rows below give T cell receptor beta chains drawn from one sample of a study of blood T cell repertoires in COVID-19. Some clones are missing from TCRdb's copy, which holds only in-frame ones; the method was immunoSEQ multiplex PCR. This table has about 68,000 clones, roughly 90% appearing once. Sequenced input: peripheral blood. The receptors originated from a man aged 40-50 years with COVID-19, enrolled during active disease. Each CDR3 is given without its conserved first and last residue.

TRBJ1-1 TRBV27 11 ASSLQGAPEAF
TRBJ2-7 TRBV29-1 11 SVAPPGSYEQY
TRBJ1-1 TRBV6-2/TRBV6-3 9 ASSYRSEAF
TRBJ1-5 TRBV7-2 11 ASSSQGDQPQH
TRBJ1-1 TRBV6-1 12 ASSELEGDTEAF
TRBJ2-7 TRBV10-2 12 ASSGPGTNYEQY
TRBJ1-1 TRBV5-1 11 ASSVKQGTEAF
TRBJ2-2 TRBV19 12 ASRDRGDTGELF
TRBJ2-2 TRBV6-1 14 ASSELRDARTGELF
TRBJ1-1 TRBV5-1 14 ASSPMQRGENTEAF
TRBJ2-1 TRBV2 14 ASREGLAVSYNEQF
TRBJ1-1 TRBV5-1 12 ASSNGQGGTEAF
TRBJ2-7 TRBV10-3 12 AISGQGDRNEQY
TRBJ2-1 TRBV27 14 ASSPLREGTYNEQF
TRBJ2-2 TRBV28 15 ASSSTSGGAGTGELF
TRBJ2-1 TRBV19 15 ASSTGLAGASYNEQF
TRBJ1-5 TRBV6-1 13 ASSDMTGDGQPQH
TRBJ2-5 TRBV9 14 ASSPRLAGGQETQY
TRBJ1-6 TRBV28 11 ATWGQGYSPLH
TRBJ2-5 TRBV5-1 13 ASSLGRGGQETQY
TRBJ2-3 TRBV6-6 17 ASSPGGAGVFSSTDTQY
TRBJ2-7 TRBV11-3 13 ASSLDLRNSYEQY
TRBJ2-1 TRBV11-2 13 ASSTTGSSYNEQF
TRBJ1-6 TRBV4-1 14 ASSQSQGQGSSPLH
TRBJ1-1 TRBV9 12 ASSVDRMNTEAF
TRBJ1-1 TRBV6-5 12 ASSVFQENTEAF
TRBJ1-1 TRBV5-1 11 ASSLMADPEAF
TRBJ2-5 TRBV4-1 14 ASSPSGGQGGETQY
TRBJ2-3 TRBV29-1 11 SVNRDYEDTQY